This TCR beta chain was observed in a study of radiotherapy plus CTLA-4 blockade in lung cancer. Germline values: CDR1 SGHVS, CDR2 FQNEAQ. V gave up 2 bases and J gave up 2 bases, with 6 bases separating them. The CDR3 sequence is 13 residues long. The method was immunoSEQ multiplex PCR; TCRdb's version includes in-frame clones alone and lacks a portion of them. The table has over 100,000 clones, about nine tenths seen once. The rearrangement joins TRBV7-8 to TRBJ1-1; D unresolved. Sequencing used peripheral blood, obtained from a patient treated with radiotherapy plus ipilimumab. The sequence was collected from a human donor with non-small cell lung cancer that progressed on radiotherapy plus ipilimumab. The CDR3 sequence is CASSLQKNTEAFF. CDR3 coding DNA: TGTGCCAGCAGCTTACAAAAAAACACTGAAGCTTTCTTT. Variable domain in full (rest from reference TRBV7-8 and TRBJ1-1): GAGVSQSPRYKVAKRGQDVALRCDPISGHVSLFWYQQALGQGPEFLTYFQNEAQLDKSGLPSDRFFAERPEGSVSTLKIQRTQQEDSAVYLCASSLQKNTEAFFGQGTRLTVV.